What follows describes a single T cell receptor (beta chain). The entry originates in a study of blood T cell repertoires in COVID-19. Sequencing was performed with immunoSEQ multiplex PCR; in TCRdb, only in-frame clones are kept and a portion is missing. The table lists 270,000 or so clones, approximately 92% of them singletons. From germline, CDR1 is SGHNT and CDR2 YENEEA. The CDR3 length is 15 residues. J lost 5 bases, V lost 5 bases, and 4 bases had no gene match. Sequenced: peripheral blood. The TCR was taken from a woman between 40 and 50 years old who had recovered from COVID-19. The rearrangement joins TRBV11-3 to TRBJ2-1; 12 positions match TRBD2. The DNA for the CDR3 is TGTGCCAGCAGCACGTCTAGCGGGGGGGACAATGAGCAGTTCTTC. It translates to CASSTSSGGDNEQFF.